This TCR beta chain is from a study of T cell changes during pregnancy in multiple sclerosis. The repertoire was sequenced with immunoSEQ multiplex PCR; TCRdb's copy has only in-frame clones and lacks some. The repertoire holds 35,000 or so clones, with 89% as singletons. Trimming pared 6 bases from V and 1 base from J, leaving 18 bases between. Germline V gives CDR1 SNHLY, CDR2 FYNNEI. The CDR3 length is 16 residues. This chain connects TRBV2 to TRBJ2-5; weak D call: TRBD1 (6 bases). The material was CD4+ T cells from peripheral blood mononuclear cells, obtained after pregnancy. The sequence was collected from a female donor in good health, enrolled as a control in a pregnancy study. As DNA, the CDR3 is TGTGCCAGCAGCGCCTTGCTCGACAGGTCCCAAGAGACCCAGTACTTC. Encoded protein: CASSALLDRSQETQYF.